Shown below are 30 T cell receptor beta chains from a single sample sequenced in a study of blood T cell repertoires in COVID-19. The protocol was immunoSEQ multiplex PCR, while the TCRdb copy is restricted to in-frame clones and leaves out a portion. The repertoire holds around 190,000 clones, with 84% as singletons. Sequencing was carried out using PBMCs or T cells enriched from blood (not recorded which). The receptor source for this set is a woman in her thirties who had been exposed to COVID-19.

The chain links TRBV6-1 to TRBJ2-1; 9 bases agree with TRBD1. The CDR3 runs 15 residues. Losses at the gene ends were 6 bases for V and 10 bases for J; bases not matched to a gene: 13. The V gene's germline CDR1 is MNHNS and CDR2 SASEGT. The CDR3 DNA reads TGTGCCAGCAGACCTGACAGGGGGGCCCTATACGAGCAGTTCTTC. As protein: CASRPDRGALYEQFF.

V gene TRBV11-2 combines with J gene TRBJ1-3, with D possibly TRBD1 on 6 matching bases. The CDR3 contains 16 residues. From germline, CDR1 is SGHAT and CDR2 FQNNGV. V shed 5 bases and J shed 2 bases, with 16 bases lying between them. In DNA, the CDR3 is TGTGCCAGCAGCCTCTCGCGGGGGCTTACTGGAAACACCATATATTTT. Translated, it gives CASSLSRGLTGNTIYF.

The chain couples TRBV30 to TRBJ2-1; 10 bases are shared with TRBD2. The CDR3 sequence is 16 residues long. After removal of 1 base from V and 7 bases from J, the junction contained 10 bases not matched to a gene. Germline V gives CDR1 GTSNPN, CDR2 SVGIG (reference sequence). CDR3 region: CAWSGLAGPLANEQFF. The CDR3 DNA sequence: TGTGCCTGGAGTGGACTAGCGGGTCCTCTGGCAAATGAGCAGTTCTTC.

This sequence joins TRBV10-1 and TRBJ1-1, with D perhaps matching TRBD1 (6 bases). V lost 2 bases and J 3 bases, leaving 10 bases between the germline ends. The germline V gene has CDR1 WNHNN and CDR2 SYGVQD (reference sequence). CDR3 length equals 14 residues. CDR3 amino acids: CASSETAGDTEAFF. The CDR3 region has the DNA TGCGCCAGCAGTGAGACTGCAGGGGACACTGAAGCTTTCTTT.

This CDR3 is CASSFGGGSPLHF. In nucleotides, the CDR3 is TGTGCCAGCAGCTTCGGCGGAGGGTCACCCCTCCACTTT. V is TRBV5-4 and J is TRBJ1-6; D unclear. The CDR3 extends over 13 amino acids. Germline V gene sequence: CDR1 SGHNT, CDR2 YYREEE (reference sequence). V lost 2 bases and J lost 10, with 10 bases in between.

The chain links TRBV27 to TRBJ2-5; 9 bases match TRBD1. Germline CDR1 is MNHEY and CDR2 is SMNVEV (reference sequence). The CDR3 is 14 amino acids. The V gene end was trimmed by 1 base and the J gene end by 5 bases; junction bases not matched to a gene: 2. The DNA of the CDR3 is TGTGCCAGCAGTTTATGGACAGGGGACGAGACCCAGTACTTC. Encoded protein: CASSLWTGDETQYF.

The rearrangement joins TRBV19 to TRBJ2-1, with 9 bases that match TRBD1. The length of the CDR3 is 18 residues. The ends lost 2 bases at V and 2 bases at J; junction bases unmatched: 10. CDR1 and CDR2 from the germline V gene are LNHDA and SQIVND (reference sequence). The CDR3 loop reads CASSIQQGAKRTYNEQFF. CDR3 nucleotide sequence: TGTGCCAGTAGTATACAACAGGGGGCGAAGAGGACCTACAATGAGCAGTTCTTC.

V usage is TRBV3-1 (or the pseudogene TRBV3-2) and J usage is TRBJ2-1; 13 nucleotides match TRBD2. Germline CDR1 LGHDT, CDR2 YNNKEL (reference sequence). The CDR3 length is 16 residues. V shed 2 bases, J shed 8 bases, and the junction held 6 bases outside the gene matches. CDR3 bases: TGTGCCAGCAGCCAACAGACTAGCGGGGGGTTTCATGAGCAGTTCTTC. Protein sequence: CASSQQTSGGFHEQFF.

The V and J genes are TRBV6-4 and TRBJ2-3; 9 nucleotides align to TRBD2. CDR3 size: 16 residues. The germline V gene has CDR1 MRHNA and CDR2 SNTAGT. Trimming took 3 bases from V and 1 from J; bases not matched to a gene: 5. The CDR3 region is CASSEIGGGGTDTQYF. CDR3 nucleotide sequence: TGTGCCAGCAGTGAGATTGGCGGGGGGGGCACAGATACGCAGTATTTT.

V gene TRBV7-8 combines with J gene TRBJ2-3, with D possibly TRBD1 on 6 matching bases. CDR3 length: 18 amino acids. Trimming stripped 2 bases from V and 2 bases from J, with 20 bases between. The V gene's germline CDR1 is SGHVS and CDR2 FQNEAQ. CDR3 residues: CASSLPSDSLRLTDTQYF. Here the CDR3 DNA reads TGTGCCAGCAGCTTACCCTCGGACAGCCTCAGACTCACAGATACGCAGTATTTT. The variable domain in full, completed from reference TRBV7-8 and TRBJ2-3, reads GAGVSQSPRYKVAKRGQDVALRCDPISGHVSLFWYQQALGQGPEFLTYFQNEAQLDKSGLPSDRFFAERPEGSVSTLKIQRTQQEDSAVYLCASSLPSDSLRLTDTQYFGPGTRLTVL.

The CDR3 DNA follows: TGTGCTAGTGGTTTGGTATCCCTTCCGGACAGCCCTAGCACAGATACGCAGTATTTT. Amino acid sequence: CASGLVSLPDSPSTDTQYF. The chain uses TRBV12-5 and TRBJ2-3, with D perhaps TRBD1 (6 bases). From germline, CDR1 is LGHNT and CDR2 FRNRAP. The CDR3 runs 19 residues. V shed 0 bases and J shed 0 bases, with 19 bases lying between them.

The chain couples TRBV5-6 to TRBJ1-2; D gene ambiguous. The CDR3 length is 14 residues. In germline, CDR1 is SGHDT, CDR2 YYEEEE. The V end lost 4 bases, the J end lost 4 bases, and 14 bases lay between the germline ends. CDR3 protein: CASSIDPAPYGYTF. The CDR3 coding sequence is TGTGCCAGCAGCATAGATCCTGCCCCCTATGGCTACACCTTC.

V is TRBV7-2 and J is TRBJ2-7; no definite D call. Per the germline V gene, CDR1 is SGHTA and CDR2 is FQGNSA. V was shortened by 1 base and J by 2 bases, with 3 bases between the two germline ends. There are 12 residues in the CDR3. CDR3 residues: CASSLDTYEQYF. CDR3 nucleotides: TGTGCCAGCAGCTTAGACACCTACGAGCAGTACTTC.

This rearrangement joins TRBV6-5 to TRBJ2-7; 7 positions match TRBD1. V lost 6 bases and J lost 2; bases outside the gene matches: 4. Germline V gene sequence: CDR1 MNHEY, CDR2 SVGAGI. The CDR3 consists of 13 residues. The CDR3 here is CASSAGGPYEQYF. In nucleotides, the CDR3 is TGTGCCAGCAGCGCAGGGGGACCCTACGAGCAGTACTTC.

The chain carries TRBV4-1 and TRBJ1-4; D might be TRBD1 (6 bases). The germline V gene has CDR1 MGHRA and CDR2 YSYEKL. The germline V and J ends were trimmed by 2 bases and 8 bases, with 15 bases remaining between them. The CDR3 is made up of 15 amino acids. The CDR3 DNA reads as TGCGCCAGCAGCCAACCCCCGACAGGTGGCGAAAAACTGTTTTTT. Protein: CASSQPPTGGEKLFF.

The CDR3 region is CASIAPPAPSSEQYF. CDR3 bases: TGTGCCAGCATAGCACCCCCGGCTCCTTCGAGCGAGCAGTACTTC. V is TRBV6-5 and J is TRBJ2-7; no reliable D call. The CDR3 runs to 15 residues. Germline CDR1 and CDR2: MNHEY and SVGAGI. Trimming removed 7 bases from V and 6 bases from J, with 22 bases in between.

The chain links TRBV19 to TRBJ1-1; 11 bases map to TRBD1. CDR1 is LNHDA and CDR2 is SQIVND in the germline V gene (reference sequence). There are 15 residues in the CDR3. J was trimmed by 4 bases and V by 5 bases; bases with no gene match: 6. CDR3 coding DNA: TGTGCCAGTAGTGTGGGACAGGGGGGGACCACTGAAGCTTTCTTT. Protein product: CASSVGQGGTTEAFF. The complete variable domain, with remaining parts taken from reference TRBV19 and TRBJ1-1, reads DGGITQSPKYLFRKEGQNVTLSCEQNLNHDAMYWYRQDPGQGLRLIYYSQIVNDFQKGDIAEGYSVSREKKESFPLTVTSAQKNPTAFYLCASSVGQGGTTEAFFGQGTRLTVV.

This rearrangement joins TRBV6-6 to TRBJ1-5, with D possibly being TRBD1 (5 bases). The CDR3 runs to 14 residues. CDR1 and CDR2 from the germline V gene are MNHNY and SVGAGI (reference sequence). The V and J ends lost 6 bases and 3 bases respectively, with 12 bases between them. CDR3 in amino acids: CASSGGDPNQPQHF. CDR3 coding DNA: TGTGCCAGCAGCGGGGGGGATCCCAATCAGCCCCAGCATTTT.

The CDR3 DNA sequence: TGTGCCAGCAGCTCTCGGACTAGCGGGCAAGAGACCCAGTACTTC. This translates into CASSSRTSGQETQYF. The chain uses TRBV7-2 and TRBJ2-5; 11 bases are a match to TRBD2. Germline loops: CDR1 SGHTA, CDR2 FQGNSA. V trimming: 4 bases; J trimming: 2 bases; junction bases outside the gene matches: 3. The CDR3 length is 15 residues.

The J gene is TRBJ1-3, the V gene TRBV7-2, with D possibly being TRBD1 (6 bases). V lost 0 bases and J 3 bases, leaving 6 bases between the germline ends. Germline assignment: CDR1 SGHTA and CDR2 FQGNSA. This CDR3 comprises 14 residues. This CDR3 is CASSLARGGNTIYF. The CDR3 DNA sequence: TGTGCCAGCAGCTTAGCCAGGGGTGGAAACACCATATATTTT.

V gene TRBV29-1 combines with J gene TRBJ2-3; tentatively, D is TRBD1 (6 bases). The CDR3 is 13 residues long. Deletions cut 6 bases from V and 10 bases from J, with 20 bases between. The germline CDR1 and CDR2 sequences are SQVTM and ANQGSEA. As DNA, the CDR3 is TGCAGCGTCAGCCGGGACATAGGCTTTCCGCAGTATTTT. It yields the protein CSVSRDIGFPQYF.

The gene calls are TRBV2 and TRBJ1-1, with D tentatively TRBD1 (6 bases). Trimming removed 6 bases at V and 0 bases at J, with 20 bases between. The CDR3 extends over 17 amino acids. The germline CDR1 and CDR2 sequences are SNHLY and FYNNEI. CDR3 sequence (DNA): TGTGCCAGCAGACCCGGAGGGGGGGGCCGATTGAACACTGAAGCTTTCTTT. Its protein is CASRPGGGGRLNTEAFF.

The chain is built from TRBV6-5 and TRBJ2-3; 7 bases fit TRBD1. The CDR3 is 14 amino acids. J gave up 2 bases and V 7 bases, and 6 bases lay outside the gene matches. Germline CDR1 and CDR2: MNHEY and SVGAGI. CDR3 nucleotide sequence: TGTGCCAGCAAAATCGGACAGGCCACAGATACGCAGTATTTT. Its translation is CASKIGQATDTQYF.

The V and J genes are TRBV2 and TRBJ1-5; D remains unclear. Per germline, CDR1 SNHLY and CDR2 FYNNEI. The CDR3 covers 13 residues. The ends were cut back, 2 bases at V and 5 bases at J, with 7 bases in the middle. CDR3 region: CASSEMQDQPQHF. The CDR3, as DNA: TGTGCCAGCAGTGAAATGCAGGATCAGCCCCAGCATTTT.

The CDR3 spells CSVEGAGHTDYGYTF. For the CDR3, the DNA is TGCAGCGTTGAGGGGGCAGGGCATACCGACTATGGCTACACCTTC. The chain recombines TRBV29-1 with TRBJ1-2, with D maybe TRBD1 (6 bases). Germline loops: CDR1 SQVTM, CDR2 ANQGSEA. The V and J ends lost 3 bases and 3 bases respectively, with 17 bases between them. The CDR3 is 15 residues long.

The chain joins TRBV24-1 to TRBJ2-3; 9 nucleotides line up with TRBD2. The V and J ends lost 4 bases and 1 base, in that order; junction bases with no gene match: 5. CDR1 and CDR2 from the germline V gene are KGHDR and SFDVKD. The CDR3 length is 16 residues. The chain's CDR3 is CATSELAGDGTDTQYF. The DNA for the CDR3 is TGTGCCACCAGTGAGTTAGCGGGGGATGGCACAGATACGCAGTATTTT.

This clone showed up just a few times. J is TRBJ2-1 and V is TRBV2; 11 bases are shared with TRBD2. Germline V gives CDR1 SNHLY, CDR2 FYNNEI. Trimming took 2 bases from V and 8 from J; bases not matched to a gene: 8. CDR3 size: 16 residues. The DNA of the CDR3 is TGTGCCAGCAGTGAAAGGTTGGGACTAGCGGTTTATGAGCAGTTCTTC. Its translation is CASSERLGLAVYEQFF.

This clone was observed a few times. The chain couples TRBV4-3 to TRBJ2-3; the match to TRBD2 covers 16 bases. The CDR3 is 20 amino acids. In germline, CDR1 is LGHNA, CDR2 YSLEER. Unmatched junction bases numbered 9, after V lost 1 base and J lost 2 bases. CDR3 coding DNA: TGCGCCAGCAGCCAAGTCCTGGGACTAGCGGGGGGGCGTGACACAGATACGCAGTATTTT. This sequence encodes CASSQVLGLAGGRDTDTQYF.

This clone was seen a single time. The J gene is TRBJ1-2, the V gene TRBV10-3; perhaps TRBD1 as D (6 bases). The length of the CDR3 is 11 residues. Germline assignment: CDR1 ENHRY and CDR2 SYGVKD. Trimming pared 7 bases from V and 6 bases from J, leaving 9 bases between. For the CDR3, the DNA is TGTGCCATCACGGGGACAAATGGCTACACCTTC. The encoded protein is CAITGTNGYTF.

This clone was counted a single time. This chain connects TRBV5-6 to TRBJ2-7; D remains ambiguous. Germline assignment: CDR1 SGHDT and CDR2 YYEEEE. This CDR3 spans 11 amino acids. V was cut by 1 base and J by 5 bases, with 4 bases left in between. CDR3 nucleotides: TGTGCCAGCAGCTTGCAGAACGAGCAGTACTTC. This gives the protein CASSLQNEQYF.